These T cell receptor beta chains were read from a single sample in a study of cytomegalovirus exposure and HLA in healthy donors. The assay was immunoSEQ multiplex PCR, and TCRdb's table has in-frame clones only and misses some. The table lists 140,000 or so clones, around 85% of them singletons. The sequenced material came from PBMCs. The receptors here all came from a woman in her twenties or thirties in good health and CMV-seronegative. The CDR3 runs from the conserved cysteine through the conserved F or W. The D gene is left open where the match is weak. Not every row has a clone size; where given, it reads once, few, many or a size class.

NA	TRBV27	15	TRBJ1-5	TRBD1	CASKPDRQRNQPQHF	TGTGCCAGCAAACCGGACAGGCAGCGCAATCAGCCCCAGCATTTT
NA	TRBV4-3	16	TRBJ2-5	TRBD2	CASSQVGASGVETQYF	TGCGCCAGCAGCCAAGTCGGGGCTAGCGGGGTTGAGACCCAGTACTTC
NA	TRBV18	11	TRBJ2-7	NA	CASSPQYGQYF	TGTGCCAGCTCACCACAGTACGGGCAGTACTTC
NA	TRBV6-6	15	TRBJ2-3	NA	CASSLPGSSTDTQYF	TGTGCCAGCAGCCTACCGGGATCTAGCACAGATACGCAGTATTTT
NA	TRBV7-2	16	TRBJ1-5	NA	CASSPYRVSSNQPQHF	TGTGCCAGCAGCCCCTACAGGGTGAGCAGCAATCAGCCCCAGCATTTT
NA	TRBV5-1	15	TRBJ2-2	NA	CASSLEGVRAGELFF	TGCGCCAGCAGCCTGGAGGGGGTTAGGGCCGGGGAGCTGTTTTTT
NA	TRBV11-2	17	TRBJ2-5	TRBD2	CASSPSYLLAKQETQYF	TGTGCCAGCAGCCCTAGTTACCTACTAGCGAAACAAGAGACCCAGTACTTC
NA	TRBV5-6	17	TRBJ2-3	NA	CASRKTGTPSGTDTQYF	TGTGCCAGCAGAAAAACCGGGACTCCTTCCGGCACAGATACGCAGTATTTT
NA	TRBV4-1	14	TRBJ2-5	TRBD1	CASSQTGGPQTQYF	TGCGCCAGCAGCCAAACAGGGGGTCCCCAGACCCAGTACTTC
NA	TRBV5-1	18	TRBJ2-7	TRBD2	CASGGGTSGGELSYEQYF	TGCGCCAGCGGCGGGGGGACTAGCGGGGGGGAACTCTCCTACGAGCAGTACTTC
once	TRBV9	15	TRBJ2-5	TRBD2	CASSDLAGGRETQYF	TGTGCCAGCAGCGACCTAGCGGGAGGAAGGGAGACCCAGTACTTC
NA	TRBV6-1	14	TRBJ1-1	NA	CASSELDSSTEAFF	TGTGCCAGCAGTGAACTTGACTCCTCCACTGAAGCTTTCTTT
few	TRBV6-5	14	TRBJ1-1	NA	CATNNRDTNTEAFF	TGTGCCACCAATAACCGGGACACGAACACTGAAGCTTTCTTT
NA	TRBV7-9	14	TRBJ1-1	NA	CASSLVGGDTEAFF	TGTGCCAGCAGCTTAGTAGGGGGGGACACTGAAGCTTTCTTT
once	TRBV7-9	15	TRBJ2-1	TRBD2	CASSLGGLGDNEQFF	TGTGCCAGCAGCTTAGGTGGACTAGGTGACAATGAGCAGTTCTTC
few	TRBV6-1	14	TRBJ1-1	NA	CASSLEGVNTEAFF	TGTGCCAGCAGCCTAGAGGGGGTGAACACTGAAGCTTTCTTT
NA	TRBV10-1	14	TRBJ2-3	TRBD2	CASSRAGGTDTQYF	TGCGCCAGCAGTAGAGCGGGGGGCACAGATACGCAGTATTTT
NA	TRBV29-1	15	TRBJ2-1	TRBD2	CSVEPLAGGPNEQFF	TGCAGCGTTGAACCTCTAGCGGGGGGTCCCAATGAGCAGTTCTTC
NA	TRBV6-5	15	TRBJ2-5	TRBD1	CASSYLGTVEETQYF	TGTGCCAGCAGTTACCTTGGGACAGTTGAAGAGACCCAGTACTTC
many	TRBV9	14	TRBJ1-3	NA	CASSITGFGNTIYF	TGTGCCAGCAGCATCACAGGGTTTGGAAACACCATATATTTT
NA	TRBV11-3	13	TRBJ2-2	NA	CASSNTNTGELFF	TGTGCCAGCAGCAATACGAACACCGGGGAGCTGTTTTTT
NA	TRBV2	20	TRBJ1-1	TRBD1	CASRVTGGFSPVYLNTEAFF	TGTGCCAGCAGGGTCACAGGGGGCTTCTCCCCCGTTTATTTGAACACTGAAGCTTTCTTT
NA	TRBV5-4	14	TRBJ1-2	NA	CASSSPREGWGYTF	TGTGCCAGCAGTTCCCCCAGGGAGGGCTGGGGCTACACCTTC
few	TRBV4-3	17	TRBJ1-2	TRBD1	CASSRLGGQGSNYGYTF	TGCGCCAGCAGCCGCCTTGGGGGACAGGGGAGTAACTATGGCTACACCTTC
NA	TRBV7-2	13	TRBJ1-4	NA	CASSLDSNEKLFF	TGTGCCAGCAGCTTGGACTCTAATGAAAAACTGTTTTTT
NA	TRBV7-3	15	TRBJ2-5	TRBD2	CASSREGGMRETQYF	TGTGCCAGCAGCCGGGAGGGGGGTATGAGGGAGACCCAGTACTTC
NA	TRBV2	14	TRBJ2-1	NA	CASSAPGTQIKQFF	TGTGCCAGCAGCGCTCCCGGGACTCAAATCAAGCAGTTCTTC
NA	TRBV28	16	TRBJ1-1	TRBD1	CASNIGTGFMNTEAFF	TGTGCCAGCAACATCGGGACAGGTTTCATGAACACTGAAGCTTTCTTT
NA	TRBV7-2	16	TRBJ1-5	NA	CASSSESVYSNQPQHF	TGTGCCAGCAGCTCAGAATCCGTATATAGCAATCAGCCCCAGCATTTT
once	TRBV5-4	17	TRBJ2-2	TRBD2	CASSLLLTSVGTGELFF	TGTGCCAGCAGCTTGCTATTGACTAGCGTTGGCACCGGGGAGCTGTTTTTT
few	TRBV4-3	16	TRBJ1-2	NA	CASSQDGGATPYGYTF	TGCGCCAGCAGCCAAGATGGAGGGGCCACCCCCTATGGCTACACCTTC
few	TRBV6-4	15	TRBJ2-1	TRBD2	CASSDGTSGNNEQFF	TGTGCCAGCAGTGACGGGACTAGCGGGAACAATGAGCAGTTCTTC
NA	TRBV12-5	15	TRBJ1-5	NA	CASGLVQGTYQPQHF	TGTGCTAGTGGTTTGGTACAGGGAACTTATCAGCCCCAGCATTTT
NA	TRBV6-1	14	TRBJ1-6	NA	CASSKRQYNSPLHF	TGTGCCAGCAGTAAGAGACAGTATAATTCACCCCTCCACTTT
NA	TRBV27	17	TRBJ2-7	NA	CASSPSFGTRSSYEQYF	TGTGCCAGCAGTCCGTCTTTCGGGACAAGAAGCTCCTACGAGCAGTACTTC
NA	TRBV5-4	13	TRBJ2-7	NA	CASSSPTSYEQYF	TGTGCCAGCAGCTCTCCCACTTCCTACGAGCAGTACTTC
once	TRBV25-1	13	TRBJ2-7	NA	CASSRQGIDEQYF	TGTGCCAGCAGTAGGCAGGGGATTGACGAGCAGTACTTC
NA	TRBV9	14	TRBJ2-5	TRBD1	CASSVGTGRETQYF	TGTGCCAGCAGCGTAGGGACAGGGAGGGAGACCCAGTACTTC
NA	TRBV5-5	14	TRBJ2-7	NA	CASSFRRVSYEQYF	TGTGCCAGCAGCTTTCGCAGGGTCTCCTACGAGCAGTACTTC
NA	TRBV11-2	17	TRBJ1-5	TRBD1	CASSPGGQGGSNQPQHF	TGTGCCAGCAGCCCAGGAGGACAGGGCGGTAGCAATCAGCCCCAGCATTTT
NA	TRBV6-5	15	TRBJ2-1	NA	CASSYDRNAYNEQFF	TGTGCCAGCAGTTACGACAGGAATGCCTACAATGAGCAGTTCTTC
NA	TRBV30	14	TRBJ1-2	NA	CAWSVRRTYYGYTF	TGTGCCTGGAGTGTACGCAGAACATACTATGGCTACACCTTC
few	TRBV5-1	15	TRBJ1-4	TRBD1	CASSFSTGGNEKLFF	TGCGCCAGCAGCTTTTCCACAGGGGGTAATGAAAAACTGTTTTTT
NA	TRBV15	14	TRBJ1-5	NA	CATSREPGNQPQHF	TGTGCCACCAGCAGAGAACCGGGCAATCAGCCCCAGCATTTT
once	TRBV27	16	TRBJ2-1	TRBD2	CASSIEPSGTYNEQFF	TGTGCCAGCAGTATTGAACCTAGCGGGACTTACAATGAGCAGTTCTTC
few	TRBV30	15	TRBJ2-5	TRBD1	CAWSVPRGPGETQYF	TGTGCCTGGAGTGTACCCAGGGGGCCGGGAGAGACCCAGTACTTC
NA	TRBV7-9	15	TRBJ2-2	TRBD1	CASSPGTGGNGELFF	TGTGCCAGCAGCCCCGGGACAGGGGGTAACGGGGAGCTGTTTTTT
NA	TRBV2	13	TRBJ1-1	TRBD1	CASSQGVATEAFF	TGTGCCAGCAGTCAGGGGGTCGCCACTGAAGCTTTCTTT
NA	TRBV11-2	14	TRBJ2-2	NA	CASSLDWQVRELFF	TGTGCCAGCAGCTTAGATTGGCAGGTCCGGGAGCTGTTTTTT
NA	TRBV11-3	13	TRBJ2-3	NA	CASSSTPGDTQYF	TGTGCCAGCAGCTCCACGCCGGGAGATACGCAGTATTTT
NA	TRBV7-9	17	TRBJ2-2	NA	CASSLELGAANTGELFF	TGTGCCAGCAGCTTAGAATTGGGGGCCGCGAACACCGGGGAGCTGTTTTTT
few	TRBV7-3	13	TRBJ2-6	NA	CASTPGGANVLTF	TGTGCCAGCACCCCGGGGGGGGCCAACGTCCTGACTTTC
once	TRBV7-2	15	TRBJ1-5	TRBD1	CASSLGASGGQPQHF	TGTGCCAGCAGCTTAGGTGCGTCAGGGGGTCAGCCCCAGCATTTT
once	TRBV19	14	TRBJ1-5	TRBD1	CASSGTGGNQPQHF	TGTGCCAGTAGCGGGACAGGGGGCAATCAGCCCCAGCATTTT
NA	TRBV19	14	TRBJ2-7	TRBD1	CASSIDREQGEQYF	TGTGCCAGTAGTATCGACAGGGAGCAGGGCGAGCAGTACTTC
NA	TRBV27	14	TRBJ2-7	TRBD1	CASRAGTGSYEQYF	TGTGCCAGCAGAGCCGGGACAGGGTCCTACGAGCAGTACTTC
NA	TRBV19	18	TRBJ1-2	NA	CASSMIGVGGGPNYGYTF	TGTGCCAGTAGTATGATAGGGGTTGGCGGCGGTCCTAACTATGGCTACACCTTC
NA	TRBV19	16	TRBJ2-1	NA	CASSIDTGRSYNEQFF	TGTGCCAGTAGTATCGACACAGGGCGCTCCTACAATGAGCAGTTCTTC
NA	TRBV6-5	15	TRBJ1-1	NA	CASTSTGTQNTEAFF	TGTGCCAGCACTTCTACCGGGACACAGAACACTGAAGCTTTCTTT
NA	TRBV28	13	TRBJ2-7	NA	CASSIQGSYEQYF	TGTGCCAGCAGTATACAGGGTTCCTACGAGCAGTACTTC